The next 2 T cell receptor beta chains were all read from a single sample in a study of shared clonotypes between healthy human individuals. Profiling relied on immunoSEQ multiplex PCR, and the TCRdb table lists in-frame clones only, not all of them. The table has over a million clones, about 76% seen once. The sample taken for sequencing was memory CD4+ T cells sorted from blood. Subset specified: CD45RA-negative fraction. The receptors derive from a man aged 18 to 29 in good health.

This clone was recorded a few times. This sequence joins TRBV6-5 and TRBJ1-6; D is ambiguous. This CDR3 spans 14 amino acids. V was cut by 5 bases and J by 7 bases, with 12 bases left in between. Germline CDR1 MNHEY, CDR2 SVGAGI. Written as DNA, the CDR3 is TGTGCCAGCAGTGAGGGAGGGTGGAATTCACCCCTCCACTTT. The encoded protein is CASSEGGWNSPLHF.

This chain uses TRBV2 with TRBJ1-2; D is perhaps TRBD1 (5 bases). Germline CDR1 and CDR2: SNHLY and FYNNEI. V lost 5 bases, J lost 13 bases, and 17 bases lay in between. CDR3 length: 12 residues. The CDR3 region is CASSLRDPGRTF. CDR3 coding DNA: TGTGCCAGCAGTCTCCGGGACCCTGGTCGCACCTTC.